Sequencing of this TCR beta chain was carried out in a study of shared clonotypes between healthy human individuals. From germline, CDR1 is SNHLY and CDR2 FYNNEI. V lost 0 bases and J lost 7, with 19 bases in between. This CDR3 is 16 amino acids long. Authors' analysis steps: ImmunoSEQ output lacked quality scores and full-length reads, limiting matched filtering. Libraries were prepared by immunoSEQ multiplex PCR; TCRdb keeps only in-frame clonotypes and omits some of them. V, J and clone size are taken as reported in that table, and D and trimming were inferred from the DNA itself. Among 1.5 million to 2.5 million clones listed, about 94% were seen once. Positive CCR7 selection of CD45RO-negative cells yielded the naive CD8 cells, and terminally differentiated effector memory CD45RA+ cells were excluded.

The sequencing sample was made of naive CD8+ T cells sorted from blood. The clonotype was recovered from a man between 18 and 35 years old in good health. V gene TRBV2 combines with J gene TRBJ2-7; D may be TRBD2 (5 bases). CDR3 DNA sequence: TGTGCCAGCAGTGAAGCGCTTGTCCGCCGGGAAGAGGAGCAGTACTTC. Translation: CASSEALVRREEEQYF.